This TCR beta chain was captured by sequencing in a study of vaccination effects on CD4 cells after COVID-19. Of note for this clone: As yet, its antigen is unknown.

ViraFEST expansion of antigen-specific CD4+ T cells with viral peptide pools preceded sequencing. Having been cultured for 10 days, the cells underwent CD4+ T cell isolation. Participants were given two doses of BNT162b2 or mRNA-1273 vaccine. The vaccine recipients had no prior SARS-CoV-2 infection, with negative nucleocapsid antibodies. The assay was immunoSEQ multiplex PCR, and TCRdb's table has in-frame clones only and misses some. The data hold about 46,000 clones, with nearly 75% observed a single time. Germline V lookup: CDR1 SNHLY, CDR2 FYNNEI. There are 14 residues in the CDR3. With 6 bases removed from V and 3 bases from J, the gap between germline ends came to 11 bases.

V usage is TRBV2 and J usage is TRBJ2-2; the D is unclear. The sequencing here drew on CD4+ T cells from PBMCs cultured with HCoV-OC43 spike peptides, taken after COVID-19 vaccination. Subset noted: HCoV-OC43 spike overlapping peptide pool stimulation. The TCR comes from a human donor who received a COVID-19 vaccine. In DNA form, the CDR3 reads TGTGCCAGCAGGATGGACGGATACACCGGGGAGCTGTTTTTT. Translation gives CASRMDGYTGELFF.